The present T cell receptor beta chain was sequenced within a study of cytomegalovirus exposure and HLA in healthy donors. Findings and limits, study-wide: TRBV6-2, TRBV6-3 and some other V segments were excluded as indistinguishable. Most subjects' HLA-A and HLA-B alleles were reportedly predicted from TCR beta sequences.

The CDR3 runs 14 residues. Germline CDR1 and CDR2: GTSNPN and SVGIG (reference sequence). Trimming removed 5 bases at V and 6 bases at J, with 19 bases between. 13 Jbeta primers and 60 Vbeta primers were used for the PCR. Methods used by the authors: In a later analysis, of roughly 73 million unique beta chains, 9 million to 11 million appeared in at least two donors. Assay: immunoSEQ multiplex PCR; the TCRdb copy retains only in-frame clones and omits some. D and trimming come from the DNA, and the V and J calls and clone size come from that table. The data contain approximately 150,000 clones, approximately 80% of them singletons. Comment on this clone: Its cognate antigen is unknown.

This sequence was found in a woman in her forties in good health and CMV-seropositive. Sequencing was carried out using PBMCs. The V gene is TRBV30, the J gene TRBJ1-2; tentatively, D is TRBD1 (5 bases). CDR3 region: CAWVLGGKVNGYTF. The CDR3 region has the DNA TGTGCCTGGGTCCTGGGGGGAAAGGTGAATGGCTACACCTTC.